The 20 T cell receptor beta chains reported below all come from one sample, sequenced in a study of T cells in Graves' hyperthyroidism and ophthalmopathy. Amplified regions were TCR beta CDR3 sequences from RNA transcripts. The HTBI primer set served for first-round RT-PCR of the TCR CDR3. TCRdb re-analysed the multiplex PCR reads in MiXCR, keeping a single row per CDR3 protein. The repertoire includes hundreds of thousands of distinct CDR3 sequences, 15% to 20% of them detected once, and 3% to 4% sits in the top ten. What was sequenced was blood. These receptors were obtained from a woman between 40 and 50 years old with Graves' ophthalmopathy.

In its sample, this clonotype was seen a few times. The chain is built from TRBV9 and TRBJ2-6; 11 nucleotides line up with TRBD1. CDR3 length equals 16 residues. Germline V gene lookup returns CDR1 SGDLS and CDR2 YYNGEE. The junction had 2 bases not matched to a gene; V was cut back by 3 bases and J by 3 bases. For the CDR3, the DNA is TGTGCCAGCAGCGGGACAGGGGGCGATGGGGCCAACGTCCTGACTTTC. Residues: CASSGTGGDGANVLTF.

The rearrangement uses TRBV11-2 and TRBJ2-1, with TRBD2 matching 14 bases. Germline trimming cut 7 bases from V and 7 bases from J; bases unmatched to any gene: 6. This CDR3 contains 15 residues. CDR1 and CDR2 from the germline V gene are SGHAT and FQNNGV. CDR3 sequence: CASTSGTSGSNEQFF. The CDR3 DNA reads as TGTGCCAGCACTAGTGGGACTAGCGGGAGTAATGAGCAGTTCTTC.

The rearrangement joins TRBV12-3 or TRBV12-4 to TRBJ1-1, with D hard to call. Trimming removed 10 bases from V and 1 base from J, with 13 bases in between. The CDR3 is 13 amino acids. This CDR3 is CATGRRGNTEAFF. CDR3 nucleotides: TGTGCCACCGGTAGGCGGGGGAACACTGAAGCTTTCTTT.

The V gene is TRBV28, the J gene TRBJ2-1; 10 bases map to TRBD2. Germline loops: CDR1 MDHEN, CDR2 SYDVKM. This CDR3 is built from 19 residues. J was trimmed by 0 bases and V by 6 bases; bases with no gene match: 14. CDR3 in amino acids: CASSRGTSALQSSYNEQFF. The CDR3 DNA sequence: TGTGCCAGCAGCCGTGGGACTAGCGCATTACAAAGCTCCTACAATGAGCAGTTCTTC.

The chain links TRBV18 to TRBJ2-1; D perhaps matches TRBD1 (6 bases). Germline V gene lookup returns CDR1 KGHSH and CDR2 LQKENI. The CDR3 covers 15 residues. The V and J ends lost 1 base and 10 bases respectively, with 17 bases between them. This chain's CDR3 is CASSPLRDTDEEQFF. The DNA for the CDR3 is TGTGCCAGCTCACCACTACGGGACACCGATGAGGAGCAGTTCTTC. Supplemented by reference TRBV18 and TRBJ2-1, the full variable domain reads NAGVMQNPRHLVRRRGQEARLRCSPMKGHSHVYWYRQLPEEGLKFMVYLQKENIIDESGMPKERFSAEFPKEGPSILRIQQVVRGDSAAYFCASSPLRDTDEEQFFGPGTRLTVL.

In this sample, this clonotype turned up many times. The genes are TRBV2 and TRBJ2-5, with D possibly TRBD1 on 5 matching bases. CDR3 length equals 14 residues. V dropped 2 bases and J dropped 5 bases, with 12 bases sitting between them. Germline lookup yields CDR1 SNHLY and CDR2 FYNNEI. The CDR3 region is CASSERQGMETQYF. The CDR3 region has the DNA TGTGCCAGCAGTGAAAGGCAGGGCATGGAGACCCAGTACTTC.

This clonotype was seen more than once but under ten times. The J gene is TRBJ2-4, the V gene TRBV6-1; a possible D gene is TRBD1 (5 bases). The germline V gene encodes CDR1 MNHNS and CDR2 SASEGT. V was trimmed by 3 bases and J by 3 bases, leaving 12 bases between them. The length of the CDR3 is 15 residues. CDR3 coding DNA: TGTGCCAGCAGTGACGCAGGGTCTGGCAAAAACATTCAGTACTTC. It codes for CASSDAGSGKNIQYF.

This clonotype has a count of ten or more. The chain carries TRBV11-2 and TRBJ2-3; 8 nucleotides align to TRBD2. J gave up 0 bases and V 4 bases, and 6 bases lay outside the gene matches. Per germline, CDR1 SGHAT and CDR2 FQNNGV. The CDR3 consists of 16 residues. CDR3 sequence (DNA): TGTGCCAGCAGCTCCCCCACTAGCGGCAGCACAGATACGCAGTATTTT. Protein product: CASSSPTSGSTDTQYF.

This clonotype has at least ten counts. The CDR3 coding sequence is TGCGCCAGCAGCTTGGATGGGATGAATACGCAGTATTTT. This encodes CASSLDGMNTQYF. The chain links TRBV5-1 to TRBJ2-3; D gene ambiguous. Germline V gene data show CDR1 as SGHRS and CDR2 as YFSETQ. V dropped 0 bases and J dropped 7 bases, with 9 bases sitting between them. This CDR3 has 13 residues.

This clonotype occurred many times. The chain combines TRBV5-1 with TRBJ2-1, with no clear D. The CDR3 loop spans 15 amino acids. Germline V gene sequence: CDR1 SGHRS, CDR2 YFSETQ. The V and J ends lost 2 bases and 4 bases respectively, with 13 bases between them. DNA of the CDR3: TGCGCCAGCAGCTTCGATCGGGCCCCTTACAATGAGCAGTTCTTC. Protein product: CASSFDRAPYNEQFF.

The chain recombines TRBV6-1 with TRBJ1-2, with TRBD1 identical over 7 bases. The trim removed 11 bases at V and 4 bases at J, leaving 13 bases unmatched. Per the germline V gene, CDR1 is MNHNS and CDR2 is SASEGT. The CDR3 has 14 residues. The CDR3 loop reads CACQVTGTAYGYTF. Written as DNA, the CDR3 is TGTGCCTGCCAAGTTACCGGGACAGCCTATGGCTACACCTTC.

This clonotype has ten or more counts. The chain combines TRBV7-3 with TRBJ2-5, with a weak D call TRBD2 (6 bases). The V end lost 2 bases, the J end lost 5 bases, and 15 bases lay between the germline ends. In germline, CDR1 is SGHTA, CDR2 FQGTGA. This CDR3 has 15 residues. The CDR3 here is CASSLVGGPRETQYF. In DNA form, the CDR3 reads TGTGCCAGCAGCTTAGTGGGAGGCCCCAGGGAGACCCAGTACTTC.

This clonotype was picked up a small number of times. The V and J genes are TRBV7-9 and TRBJ2-5, with a tentative D call TRBD1 (6 bases). With 3 bases removed from V and 5 bases from J, the gap between germline ends came to 13 bases. The germline V gene encodes CDR1 SEHNR and CDR2 FQNEAQ (reference sequence). The CDR3 totals 14 residues. The CDR3 bases are TGTGCCAGCAGCTTCACAGGGTTCGGGGAGACCCAGTACTTC. Translated: CASSFTGFGETQYF.

There are many counts of this clonotype. The genes are TRBV30 and TRBJ1-2; D gene uncertain. CDR3 length: 17 amino acids. V lost 0 bases and J lost 0, with 17 bases in between. Germline CDR1 is GTSNPN and CDR2 is SVGIG (reference sequence). This CDR3 reads CAWSVRSGSKANYGYTF. In DNA form, the CDR3 reads TGTGCCTGGAGTGTACGGTCAGGCTCGAAAGCTAACTATGGCTACACCTTC.

This clonotype was recorded only once. The chain joins TRBV12-3 or TRBV12-4 to TRBJ2-5, with D uncertain. With 2 bases removed from V and 0 bases from J, the gap between germline ends came to 10 bases. CDR3 length: 15 residues. The CDR3 coding sequence is TGTGCCAGCAGTTTACACAGTACGTACCAAGAGACCCAGTACTTC. The encoded protein is CASSLHSTYQETQYF.

CDR3 in DNA: TGTGCCAGCAGCGAGGGGGGGATAAACACCATATATTTT. Amino acids: CASSEGGINTIYF. This chain connects TRBV7-8 to TRBJ1-3; perhaps TRBD1 as D (6 bases). CDR1 is SGHVS, CDR2 FQNEAQ, per germline. This CDR3 comprises 13 residues. Trimming left V 5 bases short and J 6 bases short, with 11 bases between.

This clonotype was counted many times. The gene calls are TRBV20-1 and TRBJ2-7, with 10 bases that match TRBD2. This CDR3 is 13 amino acids long. Unmatched junction bases numbered 5, after V lost 7 bases and J lost 2 bases. From germline, CDR1 is DFQATT and CDR2 SNEGSKA (reference sequence). The CDR3 DNA follows: TGCAGTGTCCCGGGACTAGCGCCCTACGAGCAGTACTTC. This encodes CSVPGLAPYEQYF.

With respect to this clonotype: This may stem from a read error, because a much larger clone lies one nucleotide away. V gene TRBV2 combines with J gene TRBJ2-5; TRBD1 might be the D (7 bases). Between the trimmed V and J ends, which lost 8 bases and 1 base, there was a span of 23 bases. Germline V gives CDR1 SNHLY, CDR2 FYNNEI. This CDR3 contains 17 residues. DNA of the CDR3: TGTGCCAGCCCAACTAACCGCGGGACAGCGACCCAAGAGACCCAGTACTTC. Its translation: CASPTNRGTATQETQYF.

This clonotype came up a few times. The chain employs TRBV28 and TRBJ2-5; D is unclear. Germline lookup yields CDR1 MDHEN and CDR2 SYDVKM. The CDR3 extends over 14 amino acids. Trimming removed 2 bases from V and 7 bases from J, with 14 bases in between. The CDR3 loop reads CASSLAGPSRTQYF. CDR3 DNA sequence: TGTGCCAGCAGTTTAGCTGGGCCCTCGAGGACCCAGTACTTC.

This clonotype showed up just a few times. This chain connects TRBV20-1 to TRBJ2-3, with 13 bases that match TRBD2. V was clipped by 0 bases and J by 1 base; unmatched bases: 13. CDR1 is DFQATT, CDR2 SNEGSKA, per germline (reference sequence). The length of the CDR3 is 20 residues. The CDR3 DNA sequence: TGCAGTGCTAGAGATTGGTCGACTAGCGGGGGGTTGGGGCGCACAGATACGCAGTATTTT. Translating gives CSARDWSTSGGLGRTDTQYF.